This TCR beta chain emerged from a study of blood T cell repertoires in COVID-19. Study summary: Collection of acute and convalescent COVID-19 samples took place in the United States, Italy and Spain. Sample material is recorded as cDNA or gDNA derived from T cells, B-cell-depleted T cells, or PBMCs.

While infection was still active, Seattle patients were enrolled and then followed longitudinally. Produced via immunoSEQ multiplex PCR; TCRdb's table is partial and in-frame only. The table shows roughly 250,000 clones, with around 82% occurring only once. The CDR3 consists of 13 residues. With V trimmed by 9 bases and J by 5 bases, 4 bases remained unmatched. Germline values: CDR1 MDHEN, CDR2 SYDVKM. The sequence came from a person between 65 and 79 years old with COVID-19, enrolled during active disease. The chain combines TRBV28 with TRBJ1-3; 10 bases fit TRBD1. The sample was peripheral blood. In DNA, the CDR3 is TGTGCCAGTGTCGACAGGGGGCGAAACACCATATATTTT. Protein sequence: CASVDRGRNTIYF.